A single sample gave rise to the 23 T cell receptor beta chains below, sequenced in a study of T cells in Graves' hyperthyroidism and ophthalmopathy. RNA transcripts served as the template for amplifying TCR beta CDR3 regions. Carried out on the TCR CDR3, a first-round RT-PCR used the HTBI primer set. From the multiplex PCR reads, TCRdb called clonotypes with MiXCR, one entry per CDR3 protein. The sample carries about 290,000 distinct CDR3 sequences, roughly 13% recorded once. Material for sequencing was blood. The source is a woman aged 40 to 50 with Graves' hyperthyroidism.

This clonotype was picked up many times. CDR3 region: CASSLSGGANQPQHF. Written as DNA, the CDR3 is TGTGCCAGCAGTTTATCGGGAGGGGCCAATCAGCCCCAGCATTTT. The V and J genes are TRBV28 and TRBJ1-5, with TRBD1 as a possible D gene (5 bases). This CDR3 comprises 15 residues. V was pared by 1 base and J by 3 bases, with 10 bases between. The germline V gene encodes CDR1 MDHEN and CDR2 SYDVKM.

This clonotype was observed at least ten times. The chain couples TRBV7-9 to TRBJ1-2, with 7 bases lining up with TRBD1. After removal of 4 bases from V and 4 bases from J, the junction contained 6 bases not matched to a gene. Germline V gene lookup returns CDR1 SEHNR and CDR2 FQNEAQ (reference sequence). This CDR3 contains 14 residues. The CDR3 reads CASSSGQPPYGYTF. Here the CDR3 DNA reads TGTGCCAGCAGCTCGGGACAGCCTCCCTATGGCTACACCTTC. Supplemented by reference TRBV7-9 and TRBJ1-2, the full variable domain reads DTGVSQNPRHKITKRGQNVTFRCDPISEHNRLYWYRQTLGQGPEFLTYFQNEAQLEKSRLLSDRFSAERPKGSFSTLEIQRTEQGDSAMYLCASSSGQPPYGYTFGSGTRLTVV.

There are a few counts of this clonotype. The V gene is TRBV9, the J gene TRBJ2-7; 8 bases align to TRBD1. Germline V CDR1 and CDR2: SGDLS, YYNGEE. V was pared by 4 bases and J by 9 bases, with 9 bases of the junction left unmatched. The CDR3 covers 13 residues. CDR3 in amino acids: CASSPQTTGAQYF. The CDR3 region has the DNA TGTGCCAGCAGCCCACAGACGACAGGGGCGCAGTACTTC. The full variable domain, rest sourced from reference TRBV9 and TRBJ2-7, is DSGVTQTPKHLITATGQRVTLRCSPRSGDLSVYWYQQSLDQGLQFLIQYYNGEERAKGNILERFSAQQFPDLHSELNLSSLELGDSALYFCASSPQTTGAQYFGPGTRLTVT.

In the case of this clonotype: A much larger clone lies a single base off, so this may be a read error. V usage is TRBV6-2 or TRBV6-3 and J usage is TRBJ2-1; weak D call: TRBD2 (7 bases). Germline lookup yields CDR1 MNHEY and CDR2 SVGEGT. The CDR3 runs 14 residues. The CDR3 DNA is TGTGTCAGCAGTTACGGGGGGCCCCTCGATGAGCAGTTCTTC. Translated, it gives CVSSYGGPLDEQFF.

In its sample, this clonotype was seen many times. CDR3 sequence: CASSEDLAGGFQAKNIQYF. CDR3 bases: TGTGCCAGCAGTGAAGATCTAGCGGGAGGGTTTCAAGCCAAAAACATTCAGTACTTC. The rearrangement joins TRBV6-1 to TRBJ2-4; 12 bases are shared with TRBD2. The CDR3 totals 19 residues. V gave up 1 base and J gave up 0 bases; unmatched junction bases: 7. Germline CDR1 reads MNHNS; CDR2 reads SASEGT.

This clonotype was counted many times. The chain combines TRBV7-9 with TRBJ2-7; no clear D. V lost 3 bases and J lost 6, with 9 bases in between. Per the germline V gene, CDR1 is SEHNR and CDR2 is FQNEAQ (reference sequence). This CDR3 spans 12 amino acids. CDR3 loop: CASSFGESEQYF. As DNA, the CDR3 is TGTGCCAGCAGCTTCGGTGAGTCCGAGCAGTACTTC. Full variable domain (rest looked up from reference TRBV7-9 and TRBJ2-7): DTGVSQNPRHKITKRGQNVTFRCDPISEHNRLYWYRQTLGQGPEFLTYFQNEAQLEKSRLLSDRFSAERPKGSFSTLEIQRTEQGDSAMYLCASSFGESEQYFGPGTRLTVT.

This clonotype showed up many times. V gene TRBV19 combines with J gene TRBJ2-3; 7 nucleotides align to TRBD1. The V and J ends lost 5 bases and 0 bases, in that order; junction bases with no gene match: 8. CDR3 length: 16 residues. From germline, CDR1 is LNHDA and CDR2 SQIVND (reference sequence). DNA of the CDR3: TGTGCCAGTAGTGACGGGACAGCCTATAGCACAGATACGCAGTATTTT. Translating gives CASSDGTAYSTDTQYF.

In its sample, this clonotype was seen many times. The V gene is TRBV5-1, the J gene TRBJ2-2; TRBD2 is a possible D gene (6 bases). The V and J ends lost 0 bases and 4 bases respectively, with 19 bases between them. This CDR3 contains 18 residues. Germline V gives CDR1 SGHRS, CDR2 YFSETQ. The CDR3 is CASSLGRRDFISTGELFF. CDR3 DNA sequence: TGCGCCAGCAGCTTGGGACGGCGGGACTTCATCAGCACCGGGGAGCTGTTTTTT.

Concerning this clonotype: With a much larger clone just one base away, this may be a read error. The chain employs TRBV6-2 or TRBV6-3 and TRBJ2-3, with D unresolved. Germline-derived CDR1 and CDR2 are MNHEY and SVGEGT. Trimming shortened V by 2 bases and J by 7 bases, and 4 bases separated the two germline ends. The CDR3 is made up of 11 amino acids. CDR3 sequence: CASSYQHTQYF. DNA of the CDR3: TGTGCCAGCAGTTACCAACATACGCAGTATTTT.

The chain combines TRBV12-3 or TRBV12-4 with TRBJ2-7, with TRBD1 matching 10 bases. The CDR3 extends over 15 amino acids. With V trimmed by 6 bases and J by 3 bases, 8 bases remained unmatched. In nucleotides, the CDR3 is TGTGCCAGCAGCAAACCCGGACAGGGGGACTACGAGCAGTACTTC. It specifies CASSKPGQGDYEQYF.

V usage is TRBV12-3 or TRBV12-4 and J usage is TRBJ2-3, with TRBD1 matching over 8 bases. V was pared by 8 bases and J by 1 base, with 11 bases of the junction left unmatched. The CDR3 is 16 amino acids. CDR3 nucleotides: TGTGCCAGCTCACCCCCGGAGACAGGGGGCACAGATACGCAGTATTTT. Translated, it gives CASSPPETGGTDTQYF.

This clonotype was detected many times. The chain couples TRBV3-1 to TRBJ1-2; 7 nucleotides align to TRBD1. The germline V gene has CDR1 LGHDT and CDR2 YNNKEL (reference sequence). Trimming at V came to 1 base and at J to 4 bases, leaving 9 bases not matched to a gene. The CDR3 is 16 residues long. This CDR3 reads CASSQARRQGAYGYTF. The CDR3 coding sequence is TGTGCCAGCAGCCAAGCTAGGAGACAGGGTGCCTATGGCTACACCTTC.

This clonotype was seen a handful of times. J is TRBJ1-2 and V is TRBV30, with D hard to call. From germline, CDR1 is GTSNPN and CDR2 SVGIG (reference sequence). Trimming shortened V by 6 bases and J by 4 bases, and 12 bases separated the two germline ends. The CDR3 is made up of 12 amino acids. CDR3 residues: CACVEDVYGYTF. The CDR3 DNA sequence: TGTGCCTGTGTGGAGGATGTCTATGGCTACACCTTC.

CDR3 sequence reads: CASGVPVSTEKLFF. The CDR3 bases are TGTGCCAGCGGGGTCCCCGTGTCAACGGAAAAACTGTTTTTT. The rearrangement links TRBV2 to TRBJ1-4; D gene ambiguous. Trimming removed 8 bases at V and 8 bases at J, with 18 bases between. This CDR3 has 14 amino acids. Germline assignment: CDR1 SNHLY and CDR2 FYNNEI.

This chain uses TRBV5-5 with TRBJ2-3; D gene unclear. The CDR3 covers 14 residues. The germline CDR1 and CDR2 sequences are SGHKS and YYEKEE (reference sequence). The germline V and J ends were trimmed by 3 bases and 2 bases, with 10 bases remaining between them. The CDR3 is CASSWYANTDTQYF. The CDR3 nucleotides are TGTGCCAGCAGCTGGTATGCTAACACAGATACGCAGTATTTT.

This clonotype was found many times. This chain links TRBV28 with TRBJ1-2, with 7 bases matching TRBD1. The CDR3 contains 14 residues. Trimming at V came to 4 bases and at J to 4 bases, leaving 6 bases not matched to a gene. The V gene's germline CDR1 is MDHEN and CDR2 SYDVKM. CDR3 bases: TGTGCCAGCAGTTCCCTGACAGGGCCCTATGGCTACACCTTC. Translating it yields CASSSLTGPYGYTF.

Only a few counts were recorded for this clonotype. V usage is TRBV5-6 and J usage is TRBJ1-2, with a weak D call TRBD1 (6 bases). CDR1 and CDR2 (germline): SGHDT, YYEEEE. Trimming shortened V by 3 bases and J by 1 base, and 13 bases separated the two germline ends. The CDR3 runs 15 residues. CDR3 region: CASSYESGVNYGYTF. The CDR3 nucleotides are TGTGCCAGCAGCTATGAGTCAGGGGTTAACTATGGCTACACCTTC.

This clonotype was recorded only once. J is TRBJ2-5 and V is TRBV29-1; D unclear. The V gene's germline CDR1 is SQVTM and CDR2 ANQGSEA. V was trimmed by 1 base and J by 5 bases, leaving 8 bases between them. The CDR3 runs to 12 residues. CDR3 sequence: CSVEGEGETQYF. The CDR3 coding sequence is TGCAGCGTTGAAGGCGAAGGGGAGACCCAGTACTTC.

This clonotype was counted at least ten times. The chain combines TRBV11-3 with TRBJ2-1; D gene unclear. V shed 1 base and J shed 8 bases, with 15 bases lying between them. Germline lookup yields CDR1 SGHNT and CDR2 YENEEA. The CDR3 consists of 15 residues. CDR3 sequence: CASSLARGWSDEQFF. In nucleotides, the CDR3 is TGTGCCAGCAGCTTAGCTCGAGGCTGGAGCGATGAGCAGTTCTTC.

The table lists this clonotype with many counts. The chain recombines TRBV7-2 with TRBJ2-3; D uncertain. CDR3 size: 12 residues. The germline V gene has CDR1 SGHTA and CDR2 FQGNSA. V lost 5 bases, J lost 3 bases, and 6 bases lay in between. CDR3 in amino acids: CASSQTTDTQYF. CDR3 bases: TGTGCCAGCAGCCAGACTACAGATACGCAGTATTTT. Supplemented by reference TRBV7-2 and TRBJ2-3, the full variable domain reads GAGVSQSPSNKVTEKGKDVELRCDPISGHTALYWYRQSLGQGLEFLIYFQGNSAPDKSGLPSDRFSAERTGGSVSTLTIQRTQQEDSAVYLCASSQTTDTQYFGPGTRLTVL.

Comment on this clonotype: A much larger clone is a single base away; this may be a read error. V is TRBV10-3 and J is TRBJ1-6; 7 nucleotides align to TRBD1. With 3 bases clipped from V and 3 bases from J, the junction kept 11 bases outside the gene matches. Germline CDR1 and CDR2: ENHRY and SYGVKD. There are 18 residues in the CDR3. The DNA of the CDR3 is TGTGCCATCAGTGAAGGACTCTGGGACAGCTACTATAATTCACCCCTCCACTTT. Amino acid sequence: CAISEGLWDSYYNSPLHF.

This clonotype showed up many times. J is TRBJ2-7 and V is TRBV7-9; 7 positions agree with TRBD1. This CDR3 contains 13 residues. With V trimmed by 2 bases and J by 8 bases, 6 bases remained unmatched. CDR1 SEHNR and CDR2 FQNEAQ come from the germline V gene (reference sequence). CDR3 protein: CASSLKGQPQQYF. In DNA, the CDR3 is TGTGCCAGCAGCTTAAAGGGACAGCCGCAGCAGTACTTC.

This clonotype occurred many times. The chain couples TRBV3-1 to TRBJ2-3; no reliable D call. The CDR3 has 14 amino acids. Per the germline V gene, CDR1 is LGHDT and CDR2 is YNNKEL (reference sequence). V was pared by 2 bases and J by 0 bases, with 6 bases between. CDR3 nucleotide sequence: TGTGCCAGCAGCCAAAGCGCCAGCACAGATACGCAGTATTTT. It encodes CASSQSASTDTQYF.